The 17 T cell receptor beta chains presented below share a single source sample, sequenced in a study of response to subunit inactivated influenza vaccine. One entry per CDR3 protein results from TCRdb running MiXCR on the RT-PCR reads. The sample records 530,000 or so distinct CDR3 sequences, roughly 27% being singletons. The sequencing used CD4+ T cells sorted from PBMCs, collected roughly 5 days after vaccination. These receptors were collected from a man between 50 and 59 years old who received an inactivated influenza vaccine.

This clonotype appeared a few times. The CDR3 region has the DNA TGCGCCAGCAGCTTACGAACAGGGGCGGGCTATGGCTACACCTTC. This translates into CASSLRTGAGYGYTF. The rearrangement joins TRBV5-1 to TRBJ1-2; 7 bases align to TRBD1. J lost 4 bases, V lost 2 bases, and 8 bases had no gene match. This CDR3 spans 15 amino acids. Germline V gene lookup returns CDR1 SGHRS and CDR2 YFSETQ.

The V and J genes are TRBV6-1 and TRBJ1-1, with a tentative D call TRBD1 (6 bases). This CDR3 has 14 amino acids. Looked up from germline, CDR1 is MNHNS and CDR2 is SASEGT. V gave up 7 bases and J gave up 3 bases, with 15 bases separating them. In DNA form, the CDR3 reads TGTGCCAGCAACTGGCAGGGGTGGCACACTGAAGCTTTCTTT. Residues: CASNWQGWHTEAFF.

This clonotype was seen many times. V gene TRBV10-3 combines with J gene TRBJ2-2; D possibly corresponds to TRBD2 (7 bases). V was pared by 0 bases and J by 0 bases, with 17 bases between. The germline V gene encodes CDR1 ENHRY and CDR2 SYGVKD. This CDR3 has 19 residues. CDR3 sequence reads: CAISESSTSGGPNTGELFF. In nucleotides, the CDR3 is TGTGCCATCAGTGAGTCATCAACCTCGGGGGGCCCGAACACCGGGGAGCTGTTTTTT.

This clonotype was seen a single time. V usage is TRBV5-1 and J usage is TRBJ1-4, with D maybe TRBD1 (6 bases). CDR1 SGHRS and CDR2 YFSETQ come from the germline V gene. This CDR3 comprises 16 residues. Trimming cost V 4 bases and J 5 bases, with 18 bases left between them. DNA for the CDR3: TGCGCCAGCAGCCAGGACAGCCTAGGTTCGAATGAAAAACTGTTTTTT. It yields the protein CASSQDSLGSNEKLFF.

The chain has TRBV28 and TRBJ1-5; no reliable D call. Germline CDR1 and CDR2: MDHEN and SYDVKM. Trimming cost V 5 bases and J 0 bases, with 11 bases left between them. The CDR3 consists of 15 residues. The CDR3 loop reads CASSTPDLSNQPQHF. The CDR3 nucleotides read TGTGCCAGCAGTACCCCAGACCTTAGCAATCAGCCCCAGCATTTT.

This clonotype was counted only a few times. The chain has TRBV12-3 or TRBV12-4 and TRBJ2-2; 11 bases map to TRBD2. Trimming took 6 bases from V and 4 from J; bases not matched to a gene: 7. The CDR3 spans 16 residues. The CDR3 bases are TGTGCCAGCAGGCGACTAGCGGGGTCAGGCACCGGGGAGCTGTTTTTT. Protein sequence: CASRRLAGSGTGELFF.

This clonotype has more than one count but fewer than ten. The chain employs TRBV9 and TRBJ1-2; 7 nucleotides align to TRBD1. The length of the CDR3 is 15 residues. With V trimmed by 4 bases and J by 8 bases, 14 bases remained unmatched. CDR1 SGDLS and CDR2 YYNGEE come from the germline V gene. CDR3 coding DNA: TGTGCCAGCAGCCCCGGGACAGTAGGCTACGGGGGCTACACCTTC. Encoded protein: CASSPGTVGYGGYTF.

This chain links TRBV20-1 with TRBJ2-1; 8 bases fit TRBD1. This CDR3 is 12 amino acids long. J lost 8 bases, V lost 5 bases, and 5 bases had no gene match. Germline V CDR1 and CDR2: DFQATT, SNEGSKA (reference sequence). The CDR3 reads CSADDRGDEQFF. The CDR3 DNA reads TGCAGTGCTGATGACAGGGGCGATGAGCAGTTCTTC.

This chain uses TRBV7-3 with TRBJ2-5; 8 nucleotides agree with TRBD1. Germline CDR1 SGHTA, CDR2 FQGTGA. The trim removed 2 bases at V and 5 bases at J, leaving 10 bases unmatched. The CDR3 is 16 residues long. The chain's CDR3 is CASSLVGGTGGETQYF. For the CDR3, the DNA is TGTGCCAGCAGCTTAGTAGGCGGGACAGGCGGGGAGACCCAGTACTTC.

The table lists this clonotype with a few counts. The chain recombines TRBV20-1 with TRBJ1-1; no firm D call. There are 13 residues in the CDR3. V was clipped by 5 bases and J by 2 bases, with 12 bases between them. Germline V gene lookup returns CDR1 DFQATT and CDR2 SNEGSKA (reference sequence). CDR3 protein: CSAPMTLNTEAFF. The CDR3 DNA follows: TGCAGTGCTCCTATGACACTTAACACTGAAGCTTTCTTT.

This chain joins TRBV7-2 and TRBJ1-1; D remains ambiguous. Germline CDR1 SGHTA, CDR2 FQGNSA. The length of the CDR3 is 12 residues. Trimming left V 5 bases short and J 5 bases short, with 9 bases between. The DNA of the CDR3 is TGTGCCAGCAGCCGCCGGTGGACTGAAGCTTTCTTT. Amino acids: CASSRRWTEAFF.

The chain carries TRBV7-2 and TRBJ1-4; no clear D. In germline, CDR1 is SGHTA, CDR2 FQGNSA. The CDR3 runs 13 residues. V was trimmed by 6 bases and J by 4 bases, leaving 9 bases between them. CDR3 DNA: TGTGCCAGCAGAACAGACGTTAATGAAAAACTGTTTTTT. Translating it yields CASRTDVNEKLFF. Using reference TRBV7-2 and TRBJ1-4 for the parts outside the CDR3, the full variable domain is GAGVSQSPSNKVTEKGKDVELRCDPISGHTALYWYRQSLGQGLEFLIYFQGNSAPDKSGLPSDRFSAERTGGSVSTLTIQRTQQEDSAVYLCASRTDVNEKLFFGSGTQLSVL.

The V gene is TRBV27, the J gene TRBJ2-5; no clear D gene. V was cut by 7 bases and J by 6 bases, with 15 bases left in between. The V gene's germline CDR1 is MNHEY and CDR2 SMNVEV (reference sequence). The CDR3 is made up of 13 amino acids. The CDR3 sequence: CASMGLARKTQYF. The CDR3 nucleotides are TGTGCCAGCATGGGCCTTGCGAGAAAGACCCAGTACTTC.

The chain is built from TRBV5-1 and TRBJ2-5; 7 bases align to TRBD2. Germline V CDR1 and CDR2: SGHRS, YFSETQ. The CDR3 extends over 14 amino acids. J lost 3 bases, V lost 4 bases, and 6 bases had no gene match. The CDR3 DNA sequence: TGCGCCAGCAGCAAAGGACTAGATGAAGAGACCCAGTACTTC. Encoded protein: CASSKGLDEETQYF. Supplemented by reference TRBV5-1 and TRBJ2-5, the full variable domain reads KAGVTQTPRYLIKTRGQQVTLSCSPISGHRSVSWYQQTPGQGLQFLFEYFSETQRNKGNFPGRFSGRQFSNSRSEMNVSTLELGDSALYLCASSKGLDEETQYFGPGTRLLVL.

This clonotype was observed a handful of times. CDR3 DNA: TGTGCCAGCACCGCCGGGACGGTGAATGAAAAACTGTTTTTT. Its translation: CASTAGTVNEKLFF. The chain combines TRBV12-3 or TRBV12-4 with TRBJ1-4; perhaps TRBD1 as D (5 bases). Trimming left V 7 bases short and J 5 bases short, with 14 bases between. This CDR3 spans 14 amino acids.

The V gene is TRBV5-4, the J gene TRBJ2-5; D is undetermined. Germline-derived CDR1 and CDR2 are SGHNT and YYREEE (reference sequence). The CDR3 covers 13 residues. The V and J ends lost 1 base and 5 bases respectively, with 9 bases between them. The CDR3 DNA sequence: TGTGCCAGCAGCTTGCACCAAGCGGAGACCCAGTACTTC. Residues: CASSLHQAETQYF.

The chain links TRBV20-1 to TRBJ1-4, with D possibly matching TRBD1 (6 bases). V was clipped by 6 bases and J by 5 bases, with 19 bases between them. The CDR3 is made up of 15 amino acids. The germline gives CDR1 DFQATT, CDR2 SNEGSKA (reference sequence). In DNA form, the CDR3 reads TGCAGTGCACCTGCCCCCGAGACAGGAAATGAAAAACTGTTTTTT. Encoded protein: CSAPAPETGNEKLFF.